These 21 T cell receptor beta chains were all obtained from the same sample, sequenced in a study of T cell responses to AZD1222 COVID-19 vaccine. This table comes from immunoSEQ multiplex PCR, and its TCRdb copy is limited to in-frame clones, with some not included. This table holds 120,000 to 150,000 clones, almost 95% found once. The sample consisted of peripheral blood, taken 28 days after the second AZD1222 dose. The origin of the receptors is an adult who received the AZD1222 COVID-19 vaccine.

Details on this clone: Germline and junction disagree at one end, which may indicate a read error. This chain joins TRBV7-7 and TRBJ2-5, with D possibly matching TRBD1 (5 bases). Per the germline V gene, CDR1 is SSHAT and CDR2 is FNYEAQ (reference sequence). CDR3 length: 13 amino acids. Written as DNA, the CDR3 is TGTGCTAGCAGCCCCGGCACAGGAGAGACCCAGTACTTC. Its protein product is CASSPGTGETQYF.

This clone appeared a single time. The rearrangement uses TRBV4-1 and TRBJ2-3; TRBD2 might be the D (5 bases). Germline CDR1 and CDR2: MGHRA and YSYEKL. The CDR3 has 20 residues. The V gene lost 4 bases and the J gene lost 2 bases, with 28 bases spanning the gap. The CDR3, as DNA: TGCGCCAGCAGCCGACATGGCAGCGGAAACTCTCCTCTGGCCACAGATACGCAGTATTTT. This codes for CASSRHGSGNSPLATDTQYF.

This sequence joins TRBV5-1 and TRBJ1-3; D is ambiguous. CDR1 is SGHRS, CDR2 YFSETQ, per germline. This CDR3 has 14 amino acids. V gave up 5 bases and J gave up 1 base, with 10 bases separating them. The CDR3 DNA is TGCGCCAGCAGGCCGGAGGGTTCTGGAAACACCATATATTTT. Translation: CASRPEGSGNTIYF.

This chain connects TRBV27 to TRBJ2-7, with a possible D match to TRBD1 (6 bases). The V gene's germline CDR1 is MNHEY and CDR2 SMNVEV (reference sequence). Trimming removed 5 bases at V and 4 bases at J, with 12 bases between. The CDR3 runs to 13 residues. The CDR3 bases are TGTGCCAGCAGTCCATTTCAGGGGTACGAGCAGTACTTC. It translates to CASSPFQGYEQYF.

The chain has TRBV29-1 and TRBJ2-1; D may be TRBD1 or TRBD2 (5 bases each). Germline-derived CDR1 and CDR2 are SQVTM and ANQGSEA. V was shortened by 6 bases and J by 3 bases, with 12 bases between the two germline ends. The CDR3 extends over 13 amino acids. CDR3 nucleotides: TGCAGCGTGGGTCTTGGGGGCTACAATGAGCAGTTCTTC. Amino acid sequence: CSVGLGGYNEQFF.

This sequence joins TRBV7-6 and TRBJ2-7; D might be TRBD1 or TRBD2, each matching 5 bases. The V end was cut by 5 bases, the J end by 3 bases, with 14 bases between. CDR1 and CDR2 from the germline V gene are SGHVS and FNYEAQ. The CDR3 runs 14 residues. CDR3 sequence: CASSPGTENYEQYF. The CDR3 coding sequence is TGTGCCAGCAGCCCGGGGACGGAGAACTACGAGCAGTACTTC.

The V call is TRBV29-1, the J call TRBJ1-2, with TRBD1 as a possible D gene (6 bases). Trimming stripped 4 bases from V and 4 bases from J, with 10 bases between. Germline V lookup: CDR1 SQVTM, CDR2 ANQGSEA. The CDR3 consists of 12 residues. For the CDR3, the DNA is TGCAGCGTTGTCCGACAGGCCTATGGCTACACCTTC. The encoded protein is CSVVRQAYGYTF.

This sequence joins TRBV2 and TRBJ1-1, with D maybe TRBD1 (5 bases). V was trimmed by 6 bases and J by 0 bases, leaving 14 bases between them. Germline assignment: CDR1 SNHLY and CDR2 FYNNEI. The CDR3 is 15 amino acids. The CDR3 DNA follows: TGTGCCAGCAGCCCAAGACAGATTCTGAACACTGAAGCTTTCTTT. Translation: CASSPRQILNTEAFF.

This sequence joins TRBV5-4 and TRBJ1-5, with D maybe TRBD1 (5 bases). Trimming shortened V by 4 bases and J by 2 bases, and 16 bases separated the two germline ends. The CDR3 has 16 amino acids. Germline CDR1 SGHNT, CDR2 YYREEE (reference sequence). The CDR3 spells CASSSGGGMGNQPQHF. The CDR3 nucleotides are TGTGCCAGCAGCAGCGGGGGGGGAATGGGCAATCAGCCCCAGCATTTT.

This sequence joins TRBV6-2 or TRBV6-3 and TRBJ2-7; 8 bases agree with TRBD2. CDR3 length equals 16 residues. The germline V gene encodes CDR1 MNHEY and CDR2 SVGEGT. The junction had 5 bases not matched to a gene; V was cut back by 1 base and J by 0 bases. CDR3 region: CASSYWLAGSSYEQYF. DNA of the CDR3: TGTGCCAGCAGTTACTGGCTAGCGGGTAGCTCCTACGAGCAGTACTTC.

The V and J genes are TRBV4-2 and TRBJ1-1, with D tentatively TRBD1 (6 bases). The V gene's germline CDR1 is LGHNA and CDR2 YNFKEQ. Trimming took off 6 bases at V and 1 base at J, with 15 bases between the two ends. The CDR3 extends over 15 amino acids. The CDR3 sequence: CASRLLQGGNTEAFF. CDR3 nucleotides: TGTGCCAGCAGACTTCTACAGGGAGGGAACACTGAAGCTTTCTTT.

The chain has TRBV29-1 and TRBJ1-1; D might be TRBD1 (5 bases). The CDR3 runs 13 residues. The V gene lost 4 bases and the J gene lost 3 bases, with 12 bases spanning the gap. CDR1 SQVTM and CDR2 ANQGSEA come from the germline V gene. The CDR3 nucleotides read TGCAGCGTTGTGCGGGGGGTCGACACTGAAGCTTTCTTT. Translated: CSVVRGVDTEAFF.

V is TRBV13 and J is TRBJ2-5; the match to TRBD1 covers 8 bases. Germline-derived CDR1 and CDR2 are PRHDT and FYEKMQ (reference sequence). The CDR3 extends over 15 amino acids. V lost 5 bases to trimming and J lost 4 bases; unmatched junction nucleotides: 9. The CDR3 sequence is CASSGGRGRSETQYF. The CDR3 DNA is TGTGCCAGCAGCGGCGGCAGGGGGCGTTCAGAGACCCAGTACTTC.

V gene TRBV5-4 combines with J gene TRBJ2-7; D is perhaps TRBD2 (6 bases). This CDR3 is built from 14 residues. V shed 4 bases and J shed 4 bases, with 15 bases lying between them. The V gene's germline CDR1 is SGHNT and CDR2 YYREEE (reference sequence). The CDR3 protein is CASSLAPEGYEQYV. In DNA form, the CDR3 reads TGTGCCAGCAGCCTGGCTCCGGAGGGATACGAGCAGTACGTC.

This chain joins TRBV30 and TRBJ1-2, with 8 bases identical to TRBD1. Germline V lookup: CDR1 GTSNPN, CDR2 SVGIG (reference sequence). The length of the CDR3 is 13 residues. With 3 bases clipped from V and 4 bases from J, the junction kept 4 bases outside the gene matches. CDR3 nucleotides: TGTGCCTGGAGCCTTACAGGGGGCTATGGCTACACCTTC. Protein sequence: CAWSLTGGYGYTF.

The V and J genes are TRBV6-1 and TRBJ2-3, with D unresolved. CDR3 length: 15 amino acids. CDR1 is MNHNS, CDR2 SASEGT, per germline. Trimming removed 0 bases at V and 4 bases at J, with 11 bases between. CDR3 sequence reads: CASSEAANWPDTQYF. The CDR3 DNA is TGTGCCAGCAGTGAAGCCGCGAATTGGCCAGATACGCAGTATTTT.

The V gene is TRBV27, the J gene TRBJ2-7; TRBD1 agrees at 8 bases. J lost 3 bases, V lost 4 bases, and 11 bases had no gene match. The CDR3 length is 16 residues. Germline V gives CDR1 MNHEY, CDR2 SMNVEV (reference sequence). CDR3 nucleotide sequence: TGTGCCAGCAGTTCCGGGACAGGTCCGTCCTTCTACGAGCAGTACGTC. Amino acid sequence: CASSSGTGPSFYEQYV.

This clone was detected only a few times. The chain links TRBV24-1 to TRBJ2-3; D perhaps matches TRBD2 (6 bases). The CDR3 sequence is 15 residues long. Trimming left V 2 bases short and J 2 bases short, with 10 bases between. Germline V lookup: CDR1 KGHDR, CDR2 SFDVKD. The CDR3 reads CATSDSAGHTDTQYF. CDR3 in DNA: TGTGCCACCAGTGATTCAGCGGGCCACACAGATACGCAGTATTTT.

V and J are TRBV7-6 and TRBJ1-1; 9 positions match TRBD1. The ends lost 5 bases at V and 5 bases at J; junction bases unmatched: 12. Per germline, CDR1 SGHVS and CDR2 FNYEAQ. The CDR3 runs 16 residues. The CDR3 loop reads CASSRLEGQGRTEAFF. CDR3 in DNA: TGTGCCAGCAGCAGGCTTGAGGGACAGGGAAGGACTGAAGCTTTCTTT.

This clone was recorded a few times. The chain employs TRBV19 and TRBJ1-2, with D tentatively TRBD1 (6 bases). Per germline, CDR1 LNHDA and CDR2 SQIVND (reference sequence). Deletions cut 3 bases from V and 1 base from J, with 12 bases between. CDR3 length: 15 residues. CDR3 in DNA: TGTGCCAGTAGTATTTGGTACAGGGATAACTATGGCTACACCTTC. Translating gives CASSIWYRDNYGYTF.

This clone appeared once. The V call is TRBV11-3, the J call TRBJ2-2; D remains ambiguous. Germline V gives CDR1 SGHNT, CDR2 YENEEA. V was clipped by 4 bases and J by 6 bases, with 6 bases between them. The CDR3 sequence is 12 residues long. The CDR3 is CASSSEAGELFF. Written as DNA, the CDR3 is TGTGCCAGCAGCTCGGAAGCCGGGGAGCTGTTTTTT.